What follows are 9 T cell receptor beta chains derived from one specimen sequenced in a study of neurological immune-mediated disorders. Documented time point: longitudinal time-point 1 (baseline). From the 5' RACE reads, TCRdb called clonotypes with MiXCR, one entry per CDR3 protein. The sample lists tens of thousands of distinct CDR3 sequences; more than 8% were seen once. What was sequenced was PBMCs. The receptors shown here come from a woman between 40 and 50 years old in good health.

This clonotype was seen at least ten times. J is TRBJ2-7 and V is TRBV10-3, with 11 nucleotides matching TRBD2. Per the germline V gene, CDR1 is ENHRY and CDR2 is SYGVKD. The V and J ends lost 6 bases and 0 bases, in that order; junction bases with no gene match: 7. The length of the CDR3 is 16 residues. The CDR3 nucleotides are TGTGCCATCAGCGACGCTAGCGGGGGGAGCTCCTACGAGCAGTACTTC. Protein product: CAISDASGGSSYEQYF.

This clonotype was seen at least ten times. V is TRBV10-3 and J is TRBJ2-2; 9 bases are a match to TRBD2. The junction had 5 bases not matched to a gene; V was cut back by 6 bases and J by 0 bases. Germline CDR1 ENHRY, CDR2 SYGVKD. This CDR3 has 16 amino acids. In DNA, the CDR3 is TGTGCCATCAGGAAGAGCGGGAGGACGAACACCGGGGAGCTGTTTTTT. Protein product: CAIRKSGRTNTGELFF.

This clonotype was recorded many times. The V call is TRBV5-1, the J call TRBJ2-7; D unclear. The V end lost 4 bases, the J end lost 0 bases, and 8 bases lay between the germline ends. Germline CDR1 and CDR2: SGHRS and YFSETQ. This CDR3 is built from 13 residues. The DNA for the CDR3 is TGCGCCAGCAGCCTTAAGAGCTCCTACGAGCAGTACTTC. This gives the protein CASSLKSSYEQYF.

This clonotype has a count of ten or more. The CDR3 DNA reads as TGTGCCAGCAGTTTAAAGGCGGGGACAGGGCGGTACGAGCAGTACTTC. Translated: CASSLKAGTGRYEQYF. The genes are TRBV12-3 or TRBV12-4 and TRBJ2-7; TRBD1 aligns across 9 bases. J gave up 4 bases and V 2 bases, and 9 bases lay outside the gene matches. This CDR3 spans 16 amino acids.

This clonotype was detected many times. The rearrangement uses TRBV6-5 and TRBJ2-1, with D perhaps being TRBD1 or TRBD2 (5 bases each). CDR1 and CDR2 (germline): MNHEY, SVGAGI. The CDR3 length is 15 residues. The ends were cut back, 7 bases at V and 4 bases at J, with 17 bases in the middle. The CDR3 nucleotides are TGTGCCAGCACCTCAAGAGGGGCATCATACAATGAGCAGTTCTTC. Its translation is CASTSRGASYNEQFF.

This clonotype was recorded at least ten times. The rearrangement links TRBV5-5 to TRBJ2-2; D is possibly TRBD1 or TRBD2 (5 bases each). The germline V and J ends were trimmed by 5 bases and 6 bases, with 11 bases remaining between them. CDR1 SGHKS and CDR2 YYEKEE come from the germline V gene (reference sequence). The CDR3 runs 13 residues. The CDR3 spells CASSLRGPGELFF. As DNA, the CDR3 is TGTGCCAGCAGTCTAAGGGGACCCGGGGAGCTGTTTTTT.

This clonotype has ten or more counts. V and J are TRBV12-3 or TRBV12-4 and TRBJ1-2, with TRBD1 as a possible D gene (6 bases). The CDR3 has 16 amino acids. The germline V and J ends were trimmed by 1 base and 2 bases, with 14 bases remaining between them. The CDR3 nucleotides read TGTGCCAGCAGTTTAGGCAACACAGGGCTAAACTATGGCTACACCTTC. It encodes CASSLGNTGLNYGYTF.

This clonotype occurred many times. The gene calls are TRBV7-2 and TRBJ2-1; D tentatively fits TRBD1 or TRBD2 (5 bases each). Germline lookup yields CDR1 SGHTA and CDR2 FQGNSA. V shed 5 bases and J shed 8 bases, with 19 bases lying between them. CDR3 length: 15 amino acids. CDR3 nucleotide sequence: TGTGCCAGCAGCCCTACTGGGGCGAGCGGCGATGAGCAGTTCTTC. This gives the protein CASSPTGASGDEQFF.

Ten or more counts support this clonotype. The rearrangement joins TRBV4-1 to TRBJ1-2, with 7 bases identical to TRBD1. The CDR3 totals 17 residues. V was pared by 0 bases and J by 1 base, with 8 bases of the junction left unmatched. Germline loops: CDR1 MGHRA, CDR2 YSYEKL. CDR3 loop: CASSQDVRGLNNYGYTF. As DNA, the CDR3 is TGCGCCAGCAGCCAAGATGTTAGGGGGCTCAATAACTATGGCTACACCTTC.